The 22 T cell receptor beta chains below come from one sample, sequenced in a study of shared clonotypes between healthy human individuals. Produced via immunoSEQ multiplex PCR; TCRdb's table is partial and in-frame only. Of some 1.5 million clones listed, roughly 96% are singletons. The sample was naive CD4+ T cells sorted from blood. The subset denotes: CD45RA+ positively selected. Every receptor here comes from a man aged 25 to 45 in good health.

The V and J genes are TRBV7-3 and TRBJ2-1; 8 nucleotides match TRBD2. Trimming cost V 3 bases and J 6 bases; bases outside gene matches: 4. Germline V lookup: CDR1 SGHTA, CDR2 FQGTGA. This CDR3 is built from 14 residues. CDR3 residues: CASSFAGGGNEQFF. The CDR3 bases are TGTGCCAGCAGCTTCGCGGGAGGAGGCAATGAGCAGTTCTTC.

J is TRBJ2-2 and V is TRBV10-3; unclear D gene. With 6 bases removed from V and 0 bases from J, the gap between germline ends came to 11 bases. Germline V lookup: CDR1 ENHRY, CDR2 SYGVKD. This CDR3 contains 15 residues. As DNA, the CDR3 is TGTGCCATCAGGCGAGACAACGCGAACACCGGGGAGCTGTTTTTT. Translating it yields CAIRRDNANTGELFF.

The V and J genes are TRBV5-4 and TRBJ2-1; D is possibly TRBD2 (5 bases). The CDR3 spans 16 residues. Germline V gene data show CDR1 as SGHNT and CDR2 as YYREEE (reference sequence). With 4 bases removed from V and 2 bases from J, the gap between germline ends came to 16 bases. CDR3 DNA sequence: TGTGCCAGCAGCCCCACATTAGCGACTACCTACAATGAGCAGTTCTTC. Its translation: CASSPTLATTYNEQFF.

This sequence joins TRBV5-1 and TRBJ1-1; tentative D call: TRBD1 (5 bases). Trimming pared 5 bases from V and 4 bases from J, leaving 12 bases between. This CDR3 contains 13 residues. Germline loops: CDR1 SGHRS, CDR2 YFSETQ. This chain's CDR3 is CASREGFVTEAFF. The CDR3 nucleotides are TGCGCCAGCAGGGAGGGGTTTGTCACTGAAGCTTTCTTT. The full variable domain, rest sourced from reference TRBV5-1 and TRBJ1-1, is KAGVTQTPRYLIKTRGQQVTLSCSPISGHRSVSWYQQTPGQGLQFLFEYFSETQRNKGNFPGRFSGRQFSNSRSEMNVSTLELGDSALYLCASREGFVTEAFFGQGTRLTVV.

The rearrangement uses TRBV5-1 and TRBJ1-4; D is perhaps TRBD1 (6 bases). Germline values: CDR1 SGHRS, CDR2 YFSETQ. Trimming left V 2 bases short and J 8 bases short, with 10 bases between. The CDR3 consists of 13 residues. The CDR3 nucleotides are TGCGCCAGCAGCTTACAGGGAACAGAAAAACTGTTTTTT. It codes for CASSLQGTEKLFF.

As concerns this clone: The CDR3 carries no conserved terminal phenylalanine or tryptophan, so it likely arises from a read error. The limits of the CDR3 on the DNA are not certain, so only TCRdb's listed CDR3 is given. V gene TRBV6-1 combines with J gene TRBJ1-2; TRBD1, as called in the table, went unchecked against the DNA. Looked up from germline, CDR1 is MNHNS and CDR2 is SASEGT. Both ends counted, the CDR3 spans 13 residues. The CDR3 here is CASSELSGTGAPG.

This clone occurred once. This sequence joins TRBV7-2 and TRBJ2-5, with TRBD2 as a possible D gene (6 bases). V lost 5 bases to trimming and J lost 5 bases, with 21 bases between them. Germline CDR1 and CDR2: SGHTA and FQGNSA. The CDR3 has 16 residues. The CDR3 reads CASSAHSGGSGETQYF. Written as DNA, the CDR3 is TGTGCCAGCAGCGCCCATTCCGGAGGGAGTGGTGAGACCCAGTACTTC.

CDR3 nucleotide sequence: TGTGCCAGCAGTTTATTCTCGGGACAGTCTGCCCAGCCCCAGCATTTT. Translation: CASSLFSGQSAQPQHF. The chain is built from TRBV27 and TRBJ1-5, with 7 nucleotides matching TRBD1. CDR1 and CDR2 (germline): MNHEY, SMNVEV (reference sequence). The CDR3 is 16 residues long. Losses at the gene ends were 1 base for V and 7 bases for J; bases not matched to a gene: 10.

This rearrangement joins TRBV28 to TRBJ1-4; 7 nucleotides align to TRBD1. CDR1 and CDR2 from the germline V gene are MDHEN and SYDVKM. The CDR3 consists of 14 residues. J lost 7 bases, V lost 4 bases, and 6 bases had no gene match. CDR3 nucleotides: TGTGCCAGCAGTTCACAGGGGAGCGGTGAAAAACTGTTTTTT. Translating it yields CASSSQGSGEKLFF.

The rearrangement links TRBV7-9 to TRBJ2-5; 8 bases match TRBD2. The CDR3 is made up of 17 amino acids. Germline CDR1 SEHNR, CDR2 FQNEAQ (reference sequence). V was pared by 3 bases and J by 5 bases, with 14 bases of the junction left unmatched. CDR3 bases: TGTGCCAGCAGCTTTAAACTAGCGGCCGACCTGGGGGAGACCCAGTACTTC. This encodes CASSFKLAADLGETQYF.

The J gene is TRBJ1-5, the V gene TRBV5-4; D is unresolved. Germline V gene data show CDR1 as SGHNT and CDR2 as YYREEE (reference sequence). The CDR3 runs 15 residues. The V end was cut by 3 bases, the J end by 9 bases, with 19 bases between. This CDR3 is CASSSETMRPGPQHF. The CDR3, as DNA: TGTGCCAGCAGCTCAGAAACCATGCGACCCGGGCCCCAGCATTTT.

The rearrangement links TRBV7-3 to TRBJ2-1, with no clear D. The CDR3 is 14 residues long. The ends were cut back, 5 bases at V and 9 bases at J, with 17 bases in the middle. Germline lookup yields CDR1 SGHTA and CDR2 FQGTGA. In DNA form, the CDR3 reads TGTGCCAGCAGCCCGTTTCGTGGCGGCGGTGAGCAGTTCTTC. Encoded protein: CASSPFRGGGEQFF.

On this clone itself: Different DNA sequences within this sample yield the same CDR3. The chain employs TRBV20-1 and TRBJ2-7; D possibly uses TRBD1 or TRBD2 (5 bases each). Per germline, CDR1 DFQATT and CDR2 SNEGSKA (reference sequence). The V and J ends lost 6 bases and 2 bases respectively, with 8 bases between them. This CDR3 is 11 amino acids long. The DNA for the CDR3 is TGCAGTGCCCGGGGACCCTACGAGCAGTACTTC. The encoded protein is CSARGPYEQYF.

The chain is built from TRBV11-1 and TRBJ2-7; 7 bases line up with TRBD1. This CDR3 contains 13 residues. Germline loops: CDR1 SGHAT, CDR2 FQDESV (reference sequence). J gave up 4 bases and V 9 bases, and 9 bases lay outside the gene matches. The chain's CDR3 is CARLGQIRYEQYF. Written as DNA, the CDR3 is TGTGCCAGGTTGGGACAGATAAGATACGAGCAGTACTTC.

The J gene is TRBJ2-3, the V gene TRBV5-1; D might be TRBD2 (5 bases). V was cut by 1 base and J by 1 base, with 7 bases left in between. The CDR3 is 14 amino acids. Germline CDR1 and CDR2: SGHRS and YFSETQ. The CDR3 sequence is CASSLSSGTDTQYF. The CDR3 DNA follows: TGCGCCAGCAGCTTGAGTAGCGGCACAGATACGCAGTATTTT.

The genes are TRBV4-1 and TRBJ1-4; D not certain. Germline lookup yields CDR1 MGHRA and CDR2 YSYEKL. CDR3 length: 16 amino acids. Trimming left V 0 bases short and J 5 bases short, with 13 bases between. The CDR3 DNA reads TGCGCCAGCAGCCAAGATCTGAGGTCCCTCAATGAAAAACTGTTTTTT. The encoded protein is CASSQDLRSLNEKLFF.

The chain carries TRBV21-1 and TRBJ2-1; TRBD2 is taken as the D call from the table, unchecked against the DNA. TRBV21-1 counts as a pseudogene. The CDR3 is 14 residues long. The CDR3 DNA reads as TGTGCCAGCAGCAAAGAGGGAGGGGAGAGTGAGCAGTTCTTC. It specifies CASSKEGGESEQFF.

V and J are TRBV19 and TRBJ2-5; D unresolved. V dropped 4 bases and J dropped 4 bases, with 16 bases sitting between them. Germline V gene sequence: CDR1 LNHDA, CDR2 SQIVND (reference sequence). This CDR3 is 15 amino acids long. The CDR3 DNA follows: TGTGCCAGTAGTACTGGGTTGTTATCGGGAGAGACCCAGTACTTC. This codes for CASSTGLLSGETQYF.

The chain couples TRBV4-2 to TRBJ2-5; 8 nucleotides match TRBD2. The CDR3 extends over 16 amino acids. The trim removed 2 bases at V and 5 bases at J, leaving 10 bases unmatched. Germline V lookup: CDR1 LGHNA, CDR2 YNFKEQ. CDR3 residues: CASSQQSSGERETQYF. CDR3 in DNA: TGTGCCAGCAGCCAACAAAGTAGCGGGGAGAGGGAGACCCAGTACTTC.

This clone was seen a single time. This chain uses TRBV21-1 with TRBJ2-1; TRBD2, the D gene given by the table, was not confirmed from the DNA. TRBV21-1 is flagged as a pseudogene. The CDR3 consists of 14 residues. CDR3 sequence: CASSKGGTANEQFF. CDR3 sequence (DNA): TGTGCCAGCAGCAAAGGGGGGACTGCCAATGAGCAGTTCTTC.

This clone has just one count. V gene TRBV30 combines with J gene TRBJ2-3; 11 bases align to TRBD2. This CDR3 has 13 amino acids. V was clipped by 4 bases and J by 7 bases; unmatched bases: 4. Germline V gene lookup returns CDR1 GTSNPN and CDR2 SVGIG (reference sequence). The DNA of the CDR3 is TGTGCCTGGAAGCTAGCGGGAGGACATACGCAGTATTTT. Translated: CAWKLAGGHTQYF.

The J gene is TRBJ2-3, the V gene TRBV14; TRBD2 agrees at 7 bases. This CDR3 has 16 residues. V lost 2 bases, J lost 6 bases, and 11 bases stayed unmatched. Germline CDR1 and CDR2: SGHDN and FVKESK. The CDR3 sequence is CASSQFPRERDDTQYF. CDR3 bases: TGTGCCAGCAGCCAATTTCCCCGGGAGCGGGATGATACGCAGTATTTT.